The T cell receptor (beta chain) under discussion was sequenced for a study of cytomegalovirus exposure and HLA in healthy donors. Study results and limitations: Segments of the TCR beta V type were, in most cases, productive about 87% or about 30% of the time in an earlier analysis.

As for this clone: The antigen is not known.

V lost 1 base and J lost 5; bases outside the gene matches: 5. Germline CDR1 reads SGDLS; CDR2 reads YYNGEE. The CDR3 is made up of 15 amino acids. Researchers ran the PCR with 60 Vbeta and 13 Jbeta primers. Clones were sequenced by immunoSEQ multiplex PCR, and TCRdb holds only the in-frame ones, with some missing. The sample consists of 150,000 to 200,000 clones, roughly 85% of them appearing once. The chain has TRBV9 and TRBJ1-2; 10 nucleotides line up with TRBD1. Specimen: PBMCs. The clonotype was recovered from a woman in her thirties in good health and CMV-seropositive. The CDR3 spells CASSVTTGGGYGYTF. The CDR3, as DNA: TGTGCCAGCAGCGTAACGACAGGGGGCGGGTATGGCTACACCTTC. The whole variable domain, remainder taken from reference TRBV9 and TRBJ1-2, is DSGVTQTPKHLITATGQRVTLRCSPRSGDLSVYWYQQSLDQGLQFLIQYYNGEERAKGNILERFSAQQFPDLHSELNLSSLELGDSALYFCASSVTTGGGYGYTFGSGTRLTVV.